Listed below are T cell receptor beta chains from one sample, sequenced in a study of vaccination effects on CD4 cells after COVID-19. TCRdb's table, derived via immunoSEQ multiplex PCR, lists solely in-frame clones and lacks some. The data show approximately 61,000 clones, more than 70% seen once. No antigens are known for them. The input for sequencing was CD4+ T cells from PBMCs cultured with HCoV-229E spike peptides, taken after COVID-19 vaccination. The receptors derive from a human donor who received a COVID-19 vaccine. CDR3s include the opening cysteine and the closing phenylalanine or tryptophan. The D gene is left open where the match is weak. Clone sizes are given selectively: once, few, many, or a class where the clone is expanded.

J gene: TRBJ1-2
clone size: .
V gene: TRBV4-1
D gene: .
CDR3 protein: CASSQGVGTNYGYTF
CDR3 DNA: TGCGCCAGCAGCCAAGGGGTAGGGACTAACTATGGCTACACCTTC

J gene: TRBJ2-1
clone size: .
V gene: TRBV3-1/TRBV3-2
D gene: TRBD2
CDR3 protein: CASSLTSGGDTYNEQFF
CDR3 DNA: TGTGCCAGCAGCCTTACTAGCGGGGGGGATACCTACAATGAGCAGTTCTTC

J gene: TRBJ1-2
clone size: .
V gene: TRBV18
D gene: TRBD1
CDR3 protein: CASSPSTGLNYGYTF
CDR3 DNA: TGTGCCAGCTCACCATCGACAGGGCTAAATTATGGCTACACCTTC

J gene: TRBJ2-5
clone size: .
V gene: TRBV12-5
D gene: .
CDR3 protein: CASGFQGGETQYF
CDR3 DNA: TGTGCTAGTGGTTTTCAGGGGGGAGAGACCCAGTACTTC

J gene: TRBJ1-1
clone size: .
V gene: TRBV11-2
D gene: .
CDR3 protein: CASSSTLQGGAFF
CDR3 DNA: TGTGCCAGCAGCTCAACCCTCCAGGGAGGAGCTTTCTTT

J gene: TRBJ2-3
clone size: .
V gene: TRBV9
D gene: TRBD1
CDR3 protein: CASSGTGVGTDTQYF
CDR3 DNA: TGTGCCAGCAGCGGTACAGGGGTGGGGACAGATACGCAGTATTTT

J gene: TRBJ1-3
clone size: .
V gene: TRBV6-5
D gene: .
CDR3 protein: CASSYDTKGNTIYF
CDR3 DNA: TGTGCCAGCAGTTATGACACGAAAGGAAACACCATATATTTT

J gene: TRBJ1-6
clone size: .
V gene: TRBV2
D gene: .
CDR3 protein: CASRRTEGGSPLHF
CDR3 DNA: TGTGCCAGCAGGAGAACCGAGGGGGGTTCACCCCTCCACTTT

J gene: TRBJ2-1
clone size: .
V gene: TRBV4-1
D gene: TRBD2
CDR3 protein: CASSQALTSGGANEQFF
CDR3 DNA: TGCGCCAGCAGCCAAGCCCTGACTAGCGGGGGGGCCAATGAGCAGTTCTTC

J gene: TRBJ1-5
clone size: few
V gene: TRBV28
D gene: .
CDR3 protein: CASKRKGQRNQPQHF
CDR3 DNA: TGTGCCAGCAAACGAAAAGGACAGCGCAATCAGCCCCAGCATTTT

J gene: TRBJ1-2
clone size: .
V gene: TRBV6-5
D gene: .
CDR3 protein: CASSYTSGGASSGYTF
CDR3 DNA: TGTGCCAGCAGTTACACCTCGGGAGGGGCAAGCTCTGGCTACACCTTC

J gene: TRBJ1-2
clone size: .
V gene: TRBV30
D gene: TRBD1
CDR3 protein: CAWSLGQVAGYTF
CDR3 DNA: TGTGCCTGGAGTTTGGGACAGGTCGCTGGCTACACCTTC

J gene: TRBJ2-3
clone size: .
V gene: TRBV9
D gene: .
CDR3 protein: CASSPRGQRGTDTQYF
CDR3 DNA: TGTGCCAGCAGCCCAAGGGGCCAACGGGGCACAGATACGCAGTATTTT

J gene: TRBJ1-4
clone size: .
V gene: TRBV6-5
D gene: .
CDR3 protein: CASSSRAKGAEKLFF
CDR3 DNA: TGTGCCAGCAGTTCCAGGGCCAAGGGTGCGGAAAAACTGTTTTTT

J gene: TRBJ2-3
clone size: .
V gene: TRBV7-3
D gene: TRBD2
CDR3 protein: CASSLRGGGGTDTQYF
CDR3 DNA: TGTGCCAGCAGCTTAAGAGGCGGGGGGGGCACAGATACGCAGTATTTT

J gene: TRBJ1-2
clone size: .
V gene: TRBV21-1
D gene: .
CDR3 protein: CASSNGGLCGYTF
CDR3 DNA: TGTGCCAGCAGCAACGGGGGGCTTTGTGGCTACACCTTC

J gene: TRBJ1-6
clone size: .
V gene: TRBV5-4
D gene: TRBD1
CDR3 protein: CASSLGETGHTPLHF
CDR3 DNA: TGTGCCAGCAGCTTAGGCGAGACAGGGCATACCCCCCTCCACTTT

J gene: TRBJ2-6
clone size: .
V gene: TRBV29-1
D gene: .
CDR3 protein: CSAAQDSGANVLTF
CDR3 DNA: TGCAGCGCCGCACAGGACTCTGGGGCCAACGTCCTGACTTTC

J gene: TRBJ2-5
clone size: .
V gene: TRBV4-3
D gene: TRBD1
CDR3 protein: CASSQEGRGRETQYF
CDR3 DNA: TGCGCCAGCAGCCAAGAAGGCAGGGGGCGAGAGACCCAGTACTTC

J gene: TRBJ2-3
clone size: .
V gene: TRBV27
D gene: .
CDR3 protein: CASSDRTDTQYF
CDR3 DNA: TGTGCCAGCAGTGATAGGACAGATACGCAGTATTTT

J gene: TRBJ1-2
clone size: .
V gene: TRBV6-4
D gene: TRBD1
CDR3 protein: CASSAETGSAYGYTF
CDR3 DNA: TGTGCCAGCAGTGCCGAGACAGGGTCGGCCTATGGCTACACCTTC

J gene: TRBJ2-3
clone size: .
V gene: TRBV18
D gene: .
CDR3 protein: CASSPTKGPGLKDTQYF
CDR3 DNA: TGTGCCAGCTCACCGACGAAGGGGCCCGGGCTCAAAGATACGCAGTATTTT

J gene: TRBJ1-2
clone size: few
V gene: TRBV18
D gene: .
CDR3 protein: CASSPETRGDGYTF
CDR3 DNA: TGTGCCAGCTCACCAGAGACTAGGGGAGATGGCTACACCTTC

J gene: TRBJ1-2
clone size: few
V gene: TRBV10-3
D gene: .
CDR3 protein: CAIRDVGNYGYTF
CDR3 DNA: TGTGCCATCCGGGACGTTGGTAACTATGGCTACACCTTC

J gene: TRBJ1-4
clone size: .
V gene: TRBV28
D gene: .
CDR3 protein: CAISGGGRAEKLFF
CDR3 DNA: TGTGCCATCTCTGGAGGAGGGCGCGCGGAAAAACTGTTTTTT

J gene: TRBJ2-2
clone size: many
V gene: TRBV5-1
D gene: TRBD2
CDR3 protein: CASSPGTSNTGELFF
CDR3 DNA: TGCGCCAGCAGCCCCGGGACTAGCAATACCGGGGAGCTGTTTTTT

J gene: TRBJ1-1
clone size: .
V gene: TRBV10-3
D gene: TRBD1
CDR3 protein: CAIRGQLNTEAFF
CDR3 DNA: TGTGCCATCAGGGGACAGTTGAACACTGAAGCTTTCTTT

J gene: TRBJ1-4
clone size: .
V gene: TRBV12-3/TRBV12-4
D gene: .
CDR3 protein: CASSFEQGGKLFF
CDR3 DNA: TGTGCCAGCAGTTTCGAGCAGGGCGGAAAACTGTTTTTT

J gene: TRBJ1-4
clone size: .
V gene: TRBV6-5
D gene: .
CDR3 protein: CASSSSRTVNEKLFF
CDR3 DNA: TGTGCCAGCAGTTCTTCAAGGACAGTCAATGAAAAACTGTTTTTT

J gene: TRBJ1-3
clone size: .
V gene: TRBV15
D gene: .
CDR3 protein: CATSRDPGAASGNTIYF
CDR3 DNA: TGTGCCACCAGCAGAGATCCCGGGGCCGCCTCTGGAAACACCATATATTTT

J gene: TRBJ1-2
clone size: .
V gene: TRBV6-2/TRBV6-3
D gene: TRBD1
CDR3 protein: CASSYYQLDRGSGYTF
CDR3 DNA: TGTGCCAGCAGTTACTACCAACTGGACAGGGGGAGCGGCTACACCTTC

J gene: TRBJ2-6
clone size: .
V gene: TRBV7-9
D gene: .
CDR3 protein: CASSWGAHSSGANVLTF
CDR3 DNA: TGTGCCAGCAGCTGGGGAGCCCATAGCTCTGGGGCCAACGTCCTGACTTTC

J gene: TRBJ2-5
clone size: .
V gene: TRBV5-1
D gene: TRBD2
CDR3 protein: CASSFSGGTQETQYF
CDR3 DNA: TGCGCCAGCAGCTTTAGCGGGGGCACCCAAGAGACCCAGTACTTC

J gene: TRBJ2-1
clone size: .
V gene: TRBV30
D gene: TRBD1
CDR3 protein: CAWRRSDRLNEQFF
CDR3 DNA: TGTGCCTGGAGGAGATCGGACAGGCTCAATGAGCAGTTCTTC

J gene: TRBJ1-2
clone size: .
V gene: TRBV12-3/TRBV12-4
D gene: .
CDR3 protein: CASSFRGYGYTF
CDR3 DNA: TGTGCCAGCAGTTTCCGCGGCTATGGCTACACCTTC

J gene: TRBJ2-2
clone size: .
V gene: TRBV11-2
D gene: .
CDR3 protein: CASTLRPPAGSQTGELFF
CDR3 DNA: TGTGCCAGCACCCTACGCCCGCCCGCGGGGTCCCAAACCGGGGAGCTGTTTTTT

J gene: TRBJ2-1
clone size: once
V gene: TRBV7-2
D gene: TRBD2
CDR3 protein: CASSPRQRGGAHEQFF
CDR3 DNA: TGTGCCAGCAGCCCACGACAGCGGGGGGGAGCGCATGAGCAGTTCTTC

J gene: TRBJ2-5
clone size: .
V gene: TRBV27
D gene: .
CDR3 protein: CASSPGQQETQYF
CDR3 DNA: TGTGCCAGCAGCCCGGGACAACAAGAGACCCAGTACTTC

J gene: TRBJ2-1
clone size: .
V gene: TRBV3-1/TRBV3-2
D gene: .
CDR3 protein: CASSQYLSGVVPEQFF
CDR3 DNA: TGTGCCAGCAGTCAGTATTTGTCCGGGGTAGTTCCTGAGCAGTTCTTC

J gene: TRBJ1-4
clone size: few
V gene: TRBV5-4
D gene: .
CDR3 protein: CASSLGGSQNEKLFF
CDR3 DNA: TGTGCCAGCAGCTTGGGGGGCAGCCAAAATGAAAAACTGTTTTTT